The following is a TCR beta chain sequence with its context. The sample holds a few counts of this clonotype. Its antigen remains undetermined. No much larger clonotype is one base removed from it; base qualities were not supplied. The donors were about 40 Caucasian individuals from Russia, aged roughly 6 to 100 years, who were systemically healthy. Each donor gave ten milliliters of peripheral blood, collected into EDTA-treated Vacutainer tubes. Ficoll-Paque density-gradient centrifugation was used to isolate PBMCs, with at least 7 million obtained per sample. Trizol reagent was used to extract total RNA from PBMCs, with at least 6 micrograms per sample. The percentages of naive CD45RAhigh/CD27high T cells were determined by flow cytometry on a PBMC aliquot from every donor. This entry belongs to a study of blood T cells in healthy people across ages (dated by TCRdb to between 2015 and 2016). About the full investigation: In model experiments, template switching captured about one uniquely barcoded TCR beta cDNA molecule for every two T cells. Donors were grouped into four age groups: young (average approximately 15 years), middle-aged (39), aged (around 62) and long-lived (approximately 82). Age-related changes in TCR beta repertoire diversity were measured in the study by deep sequencing normalized with unique cDNA molecular identifiers. To avoid experimental bias, donors of different ages were randomly spread across the sequencing lanes. Two additional independent replicas of 1 million unique cDNA reads from the same blood draw were analyzed for two donors (one aged 18 to 30 and one aged 80 or older). The paper as a whole reports these results and caveats: The long-lived group showed more naive CD4+ T cells, fewer expanded clones and increased TCR diversity than the aged group, suggesting age selection. A strong correlation was found between observed TCR beta diversity and the percentage of naive T cells measured by flow cytometry. Because donor CMV infection status was unknown, age-related changes in expanded clonotypes were potentially confounded. Observed TCR beta diversity per million T cells fell roughly linearly with age, and a significant reduction was already apparent by age around 44. Estimates of total diversity based on one million sequenced T cells were considered lower bounds and underestimates. Because profiling used bulk unsorted PBMCs, naive and antigen-experienced compartments could not be compared conclusively.

V is cut back by 5 bases and J by 4 bases, with 8 bases in the junction unmatched. Taken from the germline V gene, the CDR1 and CDR2 loops are SGHTA and FQGNSA. The CDR3 starts with the cysteine, ends with the phenylalanine, and has 16 residues. The DNA shown is the 48-base CDR3, in frame from base 1. The library relied on 5' RACE. Sequenced using an Illumina HiSeq 2500. A second roughly 6 to 12 cycle PCR used a sample-barcoded 5' primer and a J-beta primer mix. A unique molecular identifier was introduced onto each TCR beta cDNA molecule by a template-switch 5' adaptor carrying 12 random nucleotides. Each sample yielded at least 2.5 million CDR3-containing paired-end reads. First-strand cDNA synthesis was performed from all RNA using the Mint cDNA synthesis kit, with priming by a TRBC-specific oligonucleotide. Following uracil-DNA glycosylase treatment, a first 18-cycle PCR with universal primers M1SS and BC2_uni_R was performed on all cDNA. Processing in the source paper ran as follows. For normalization, 1 million high-quality reads, each with a distinct molecular identifier, were randomly selected from each sample. Instead of being binned into consensus sequences, reads with shared molecular identifiers were discarded. CDR3 identification, clonotype clustering and error correction used MiTCR with a Q25 quality threshold and the strictest error-elimination algorithm. A nonparametric unseen species model with Euler transformation was used to estimate a lower bound on total TCR beta diversity. TCRdb cleaned the public reads at Q25 with fastp, built clones with MiXCR and kept in-frame beta chains. Every entry covers one CDR3 protein and lists the most common genes and DNA from its rows. The V and J calls reflect TCRdb's pipeline rather than the authors' work. This sample has hundreds of thousands of distinct CDR3 sequences in its table, and 40% to 45% of those were observed once. The leading ten clones occupy 25% to 30% of the sample.

Sequenced sample: blood. This sequence originates from a man older than 75 in good health. The chain couples TRBV7-2 to TRBJ2-7; 13 central nucleotides agree with TRBD2. The DNA is TGTGCCAGCAGCCCTTCCGGGACTAGCGGGACATACGAGCAGTACTTC. Its amino acids are CASSPSGTSGTYEQYF.